This TCR beta chain was observed in a study of immune heterogeneity within non-small cell lung tumors. General study results and limits: Local clonality of T cells correlated moderately yet significantly with local tumor mutational burden (R about 0.36). There were identical dominant CDR3 beta clonotypes recurring across tumor sites within a patient, together with site-unique high-frequency clones.

Genomic DNA extracted from bulk tumor tissue served as template. A total of roughly 600 ng was used per sample. While surgery was under way, several biopsies spaced far apart were taken per primary tumor. Undergoing curative surgery were patients whose non-small cell lung cancer was untreated and newly diagnosed. Study donors were patients with a new diagnosis of non-small cell lung cancer who underwent surgery with curative intent. About this clonotype itself: What it recognizes is unknown.

CDR1 is SGHTS and CDR2 is YDEGEE in the germline V gene. Between the trimmed V and J ends, which lost 0 bases and 3 bases, there was a span of 3 bases. The CDR3 consists of 12 residues. Amplification of TCR beta CDR3 was performed by multiplex PCR with 32 V and 13 J primers. TCRdb reprocessed the multiplex PCR reads with MiXCR, giving one entry per CDR3 protein. The sample includes about 15,000 distinct CDR3 sequences, 30% of them seen just once. The V and J genes are TRBV5-8 and TRBJ1-2; D is undetermined. The clonotype originates from a woman between 50 and 59 years old with non-small cell lung cancer. The source material was lung tumor tissue. DNA for the CDR3: TGTGCCAGCAGCTTGGGACACTATGGCTACACCTTC. It encodes CASSLGHYGYTF.